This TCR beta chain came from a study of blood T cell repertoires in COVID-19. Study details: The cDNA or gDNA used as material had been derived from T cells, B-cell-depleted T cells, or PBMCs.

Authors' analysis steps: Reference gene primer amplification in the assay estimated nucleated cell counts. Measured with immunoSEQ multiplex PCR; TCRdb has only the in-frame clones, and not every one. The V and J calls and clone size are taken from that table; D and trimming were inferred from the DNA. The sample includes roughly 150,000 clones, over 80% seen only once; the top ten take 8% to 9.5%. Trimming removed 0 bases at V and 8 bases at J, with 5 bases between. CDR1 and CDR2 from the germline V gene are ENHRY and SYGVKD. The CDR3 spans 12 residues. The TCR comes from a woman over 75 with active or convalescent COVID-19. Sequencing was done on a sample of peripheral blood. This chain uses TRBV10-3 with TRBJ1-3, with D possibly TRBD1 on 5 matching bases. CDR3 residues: CAISESQDTIYF. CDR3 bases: TGTGCCATCAGTGAGTCACAGGACACCATATATTTT.